The entry that follows covers one T cell receptor beta chain sequence. These data come from a study of blood T cells in healthy people across ages. Deletions cut 4 bases from V and 0 bases from J, with 12 bases between. CDR1 is DFQATT, CDR2 SNEGSKA, per germline (reference sequence). The CDR3 has 15 amino acids. Through a sample-barcoded 5' primer and a J-beta primer mix, a second PCR was run for roughly 7 to 11 cycles. Each cDNA molecule carried a tag from a template-switch adaptor that contained 12 random nucleotides. TCRdb recomputed calls from the 5' RACE reads with MiXCR, one row per CDR3 protein. The profile covers some 860,000 distinct CDR3 sequences, with roughly 56% appearing a single time and roughly 25% taken by the ten largest. Every donor contributed roughly 10 milliliters of peripheral blood by blood draw. The extraction recovered at least 5.5 micrograms of total RNA per sample.

This sequence originates from a man aged 40-49 years in good health. Sequencing was performed on blood. V gene TRBV20-1 combines with J gene TRBJ2-2; D perhaps matches TRBD1 (6 bases). The CDR3 loop reads CSAKTGIANTGELFF. As DNA, the CDR3 is TGCAGTGCTAAAACAGGGATAGCGAACACCGGGGAGCTGTTTTTT.